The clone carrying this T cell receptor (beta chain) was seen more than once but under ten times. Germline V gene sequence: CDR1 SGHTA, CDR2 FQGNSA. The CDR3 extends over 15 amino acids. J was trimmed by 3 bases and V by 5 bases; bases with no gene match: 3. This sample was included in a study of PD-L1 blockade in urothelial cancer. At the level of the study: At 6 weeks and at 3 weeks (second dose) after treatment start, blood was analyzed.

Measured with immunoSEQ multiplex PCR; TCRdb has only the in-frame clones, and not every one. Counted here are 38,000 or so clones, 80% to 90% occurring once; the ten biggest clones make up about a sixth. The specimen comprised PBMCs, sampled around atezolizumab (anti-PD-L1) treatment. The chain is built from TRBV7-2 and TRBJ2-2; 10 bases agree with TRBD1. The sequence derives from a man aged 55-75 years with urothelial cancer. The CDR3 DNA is TGTGCCAGCAGCGCCGGGACAGGGGACACCGGGGAGCTGTTTTTT. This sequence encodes CASSAGTGDTGELFF.